A selection of T cell receptor beta chains follows, all from one sample in a study of CD8 T cells in Susac syndrome. TCRdb reanalysed the immunoSEQ multiplex PCR reads using MiXCR and keeps one entry per CDR3 protein. The sample carries approximately 280,000 distinct CDR3 sequences, about 88% recorded once. Specimen: CD8+ T cells from PBMCs. Receptors were obtained from a human donor with multiple sclerosis. Each CDR3 is given without its conserved first and last residue.

v_call	cdr3_length	j_call	cdr3_aa
TRBV10-2	14	TRBJ2-5	ASSESPGLAGETQY
TRBV9	13	TRBJ1-2	ASSVGILANYGYT
TRBV28	13	TRBJ2-7	ASRVSWGSTYEQY
TRBV27	11	TRBJ1-5	ASSFGSYQPQH
TRBV6-6	11	TRBJ2-2	ASSYSGGGELF
TRBV4-1	15	TRBJ2-6	ASSQALAGAGANVLT
TRBV28	11	TRBJ1-2	ASSSTGVEGYT
TRBV27	11	TRBJ1-2	ASSLLGTDGYT
TRBV3-1	14	TRBJ2-3	ASTKLAGDDTDTQY
TRBV9	12	TRBJ2-3	ASSVGSLTDTQY
TRBV5-1	15	TRBJ2-7	ASSLASSGRAGSEQY
TRBV6-5	14	TRBJ2-1	ASSYSHGSSYNEQF
TRBV29-1	11	TRBJ2-2	SVDTRHTGELF
TRBV12-3/TRBV12-4	14	TRBJ1-2	ASSPSIPTGSYGYT
TRBV4-1	11	TRBJ2-7	ASSQVGPYEQY
TRBV12-3/TRBV12-4	13	TRBJ1-2	ASSSDGKANYGYT
TRBV4-1	12	TRBJ2-5	ASSQRGEEEAQY
TRBV25-1	9	TRBJ1-4	ASSEGKKLF
TRBV27	14	TRBJ2-7	ASSWKGLAGTYEQY
TRBV12-3/TRBV12-4	15	TRBJ2-3	ASSGHEGGPGTDTQY
TRBV10-3	12	TRBJ1-4	AISDGGDGEKLF
TRBV6-5	12	TRBJ2-2	ASTRGGNTGELF
TRBV12-3/TRBV12-4	15	TRBJ2-5	ASSLEFAGGPRYTQY
TRBV9	11	TRBJ2-1	ASSVGGLNEQF
TRBV27	13	TRBJ2-1	ASSRDRDSHNEQF
TRBV7-9	14	TRBJ2-3	ASSEPGQGLTDTQY
TRBV7-8	13	TRBJ2-1	ASSVTSGSGYEQF
TRBV20-1	14	TRBJ2-5	SARAAPGHYQETQY
TRBV18	17	TRBJ2-6	ASSREVGDPARGANVLT
TRBV9	10	TRBJ2-2	ASSGSSGELF
TRBV19	14	TRBJ2-5	ASSILRSGSQETQY
TRBV9	16	TRBJ2-1	ASSVSGRELAAYNEQF
TRBV20-1	9	TRBJ1-5	SARDNQPQH
TRBV2	11	TRBJ2-1	ASSEYRHNEQF
TRBV27	12	TRBJ2-3	ASSLSQGADTQY
TRBV13	13	TRBJ2-1	ASSLVGLARNEQF
TRBV7-9	13	TRBJ1-2	ASSSPDRGISGYT
TRBV30	19	TRBJ2-7	AWRGLLRGGGKAGAAYEQY
TRBV20-1	11	TRBJ2-7	SAGTSGNYEQY
TRBV20-1	13	TRBJ2-1	SATNVAGSYNEQF
TRBV6-1	11	TRBJ1-1	ASSERTNTEAF
TRBV29-1	14	TRBJ2-1	SAAGVASGYYNEQF
TRBV20-1	11	TRBJ2-5	SARSPRGETQY
TRBV9	11	TRBJ1-5	ASSEGDWQPQH
TRBV28	14	TRBJ2-7	ASSPTDQSASYEQY
TRBV28	12	TRBJ2-1	ASSSQTGVGEQF